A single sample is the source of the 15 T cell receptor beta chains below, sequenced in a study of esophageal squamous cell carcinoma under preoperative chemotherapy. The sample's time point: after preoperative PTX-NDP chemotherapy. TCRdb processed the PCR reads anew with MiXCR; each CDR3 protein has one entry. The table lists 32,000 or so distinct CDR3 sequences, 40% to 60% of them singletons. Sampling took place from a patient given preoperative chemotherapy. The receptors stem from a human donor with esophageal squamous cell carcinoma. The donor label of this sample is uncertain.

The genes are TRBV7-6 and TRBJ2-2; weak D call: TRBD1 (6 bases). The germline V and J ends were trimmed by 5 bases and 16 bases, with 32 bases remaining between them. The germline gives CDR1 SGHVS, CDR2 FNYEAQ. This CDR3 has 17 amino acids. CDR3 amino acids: CASSTRRTDQNTGTQFF. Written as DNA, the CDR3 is TGTGCCAGCAGCACCCGACGGACAGATCAGAACACCGGGACGCAGTTTTTT.

The CDR3 loop reads CAGSRWREAETQYF. The CDR3 DNA reads TGTGCGGGCAGCCGGTGGCGTGAGGCAGAGACCCAGTACTTC. The chain is built from TRBV7-2 and TRBJ2-4; D is ambiguous. The J call could be wrong; TRBJ2-5 is a better fit for the DNA end. The CDR3 sequence is 14 residues long. Germline lookup yields CDR1 SGHTA and CDR2 FQGNSA.

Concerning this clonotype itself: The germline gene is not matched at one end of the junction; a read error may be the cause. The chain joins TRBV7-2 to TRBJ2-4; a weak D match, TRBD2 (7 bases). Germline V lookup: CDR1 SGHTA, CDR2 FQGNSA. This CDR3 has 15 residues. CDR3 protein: CGSSSGAGAKNTQYF. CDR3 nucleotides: TGTGGCAGCAGCTCGGGGGCGGGAGCCAAAAACACGCAGTATTTC.

The CDR3 protein is CASSAGASGAKNTQYF. CDR3 DNA sequence: TGTGCCAGCAGCGCCGGGGCTAGCGGGGCCAAAAATACGCAGTACTTC. The rearrangement links TRBV7-2 to TRBJ2-4; 9 bases are shared with TRBD2. This CDR3 contains 16 residues. CDR1 is SGHTA and CDR2 is FQGNSA in the germline V gene. With V trimmed by 5 bases and J by 13 bases, 18 bases remained unmatched.

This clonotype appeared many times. CDR3 protein: CASSIRQVLDEQYF. Here the CDR3 DNA reads TGTGCCAGCAGCATCAGACAGGTTTTAGACGAGCAGTACTTC. V usage is TRBV6-2 or TRBV6-3 and J usage is TRBJ2-7; D is perhaps TRBD1 (6 bases). Trimming stripped 6 bases from V and 5 bases from J, with 17 bases between. Germline CDR1 is MNHEY and CDR2 is SVGEGT. The CDR3 has 14 residues.

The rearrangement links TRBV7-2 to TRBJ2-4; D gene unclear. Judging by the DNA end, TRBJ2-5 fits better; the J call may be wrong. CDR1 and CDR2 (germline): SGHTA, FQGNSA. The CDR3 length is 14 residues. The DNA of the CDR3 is TGTGCCGGGATCGCCGGCCGAGACCAAGAGACCCAGTACTTC. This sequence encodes CAGIAGRDQETQYF.

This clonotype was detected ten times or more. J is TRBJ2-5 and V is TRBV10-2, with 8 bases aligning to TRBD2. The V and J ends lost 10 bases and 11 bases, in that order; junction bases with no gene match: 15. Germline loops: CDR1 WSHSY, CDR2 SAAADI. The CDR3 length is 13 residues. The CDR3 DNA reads TGCGCCACTTTAGCGGGGCAGTACAATGAGCAGTACTTC. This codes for CATLAGQYNEQYF.

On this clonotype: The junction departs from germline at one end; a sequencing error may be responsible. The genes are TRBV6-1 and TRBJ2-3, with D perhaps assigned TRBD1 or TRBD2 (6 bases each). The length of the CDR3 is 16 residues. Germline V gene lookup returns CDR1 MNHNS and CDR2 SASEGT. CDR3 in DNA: TGTGCCAGCAGTGAATGGGGGCTGGGGGGCAAAAACACGCAGTATTTC. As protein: CASSEWGLGGKNTQYF.

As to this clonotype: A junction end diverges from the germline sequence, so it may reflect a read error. The CDR3 DNA is TGTGGCAGCACGGGGGGGCGAGCCACAAATACGCAGTACTTC. Protein sequence: CGSTGGRATNTQYF. The genes are TRBV12-3 or TRBV12-4 and TRBJ2-3, with 8 bases that match TRBD2. The assigned J gene may be wrong: the sequence end matches TRBJ2-7 better. The CDR3 covers 14 residues.

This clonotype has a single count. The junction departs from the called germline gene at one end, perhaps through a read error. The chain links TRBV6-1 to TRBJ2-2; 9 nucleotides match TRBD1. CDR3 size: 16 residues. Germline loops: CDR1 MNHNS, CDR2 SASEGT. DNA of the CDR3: TGTGCCAGCACAGAGTGGGGACAGGGAGGGACCGGTGCGCTGTATTTT. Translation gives CASTEWGQGGTGALYF.

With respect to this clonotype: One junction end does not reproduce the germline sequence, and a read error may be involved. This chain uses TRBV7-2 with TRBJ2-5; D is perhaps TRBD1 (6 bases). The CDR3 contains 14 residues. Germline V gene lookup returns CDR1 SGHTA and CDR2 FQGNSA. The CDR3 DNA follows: TGTGCGGGCAGTGGGGGCCGAGCCCAAGAGACCCAGTACTTT. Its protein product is CAGSGGRAQETQYF.

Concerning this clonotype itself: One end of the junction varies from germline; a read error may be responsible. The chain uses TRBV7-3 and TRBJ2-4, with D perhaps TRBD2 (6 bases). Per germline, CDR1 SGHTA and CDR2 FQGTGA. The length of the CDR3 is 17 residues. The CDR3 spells CASSRKLGRGAKDIQYF. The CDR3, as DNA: TGTGCCAGCAGCCGCAAACTGGGGCGGGGAGCCAAAGATATTCAGTATTTC.

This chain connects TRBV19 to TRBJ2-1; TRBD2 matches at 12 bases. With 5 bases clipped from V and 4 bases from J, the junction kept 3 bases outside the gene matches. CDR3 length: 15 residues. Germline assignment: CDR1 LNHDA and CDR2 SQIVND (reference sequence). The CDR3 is CASSPLAGGYNEQFF. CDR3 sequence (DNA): TGTGCCAGTAGTCCACTAGCGGGGGGATACAATGAGCAGTTCTTC.

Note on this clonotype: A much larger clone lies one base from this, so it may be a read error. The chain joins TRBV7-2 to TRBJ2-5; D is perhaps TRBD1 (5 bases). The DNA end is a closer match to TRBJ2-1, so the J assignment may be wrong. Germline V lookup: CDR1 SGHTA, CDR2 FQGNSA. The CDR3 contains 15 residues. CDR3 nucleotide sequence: TGTGCCAGCAGCTTAGCAGGACAAAGCTCCTACGAGCAGTTCTTC. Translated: CASSLAGQSSYEQFF.

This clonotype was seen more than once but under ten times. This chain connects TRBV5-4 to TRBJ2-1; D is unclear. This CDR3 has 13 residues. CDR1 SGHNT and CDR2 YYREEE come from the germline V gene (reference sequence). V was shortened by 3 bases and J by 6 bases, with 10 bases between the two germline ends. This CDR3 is CASSYLSTNEQFF. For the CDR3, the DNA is TGTGCCAGCAGCTACCTGTCGACCAATGAGCAGTTCTTC.